This paragraph reports one TCR beta chain. Antigen specificity is unknown. The repertoire was sequenced with immunoSEQ multiplex PCR; TCRdb's copy has only in-frame clones and lacks some. The table has tens of thousands of clones, about four fifths seen once. Germline V gene data show CDR1 as GTSNPN and CDR2 as SVGIG (reference sequence). V lost 2 bases and J lost 4, with 9 bases in between. CDR3 size: 13 residues. Samples of blood were obtained at baseline, on cycle 4 day 1, and on cycle 7 day 1. This sample is part of a study of OX40 agonist ivuxolimab in advanced cancers. About the research overall: Ivuxolimab, an agonist antibody against OX40 (CD134), was given to patients. Three patients got partial responses; one had hepatocellular carcinoma and two had cutaneous melanoma.

Points from the study as a whole: Averaged across samples, CD8+ T cells carried more expanded clones than CD4+ did.

The J gene is TRBJ1-5, the V gene TRBV30; D is unclear. The clonotype was recovered from an adult with an advanced solid tumor such as melanoma, head and neck, liver or kidney cancer. The source was CD4+ or CD8+ T cells sorted from blood, collected in a trial of the OX40 agonist ivuxolimab. The CDR3 loop is CAWSTRANQPQHF. In DNA form, the CDR3 reads TGTGCCTGGAGTACGCGAGCAAATCAGCCCCAGCATTTT.